This T cell receptor beta chain derives from a study of T cells in localized non-small cell lung cancer. Note on this clone: Antigen specificity is unknown.

Sequencing was performed with immunoSEQ multiplex PCR; in TCRdb, only in-frame clones are kept and a portion is missing. The top ten hold around 28% of the sample, which has some 2,500 clones, roughly a quarter seen once. Germline V gives CDR1 GTSNPN, CDR2 SVGIG (reference sequence). Trimming shortened V by 4 bases and J by 6 bases, and 18 bases separated the two germline ends. This CDR3 is built from 15 residues. Study results and limitations: A denser population of T cells in blood accompanied longer overall survival. Median detection of top 100 tumor clones in adjacent lung was around 57 clones. Among the tissues sampled, uninvolved adjacent lung had the highest T cell clonality, above tumor.

The chain uses TRBV30 and TRBJ2-2; D remains unclear. The specimen was lung tumor tissue, collected before any cancer treatment. This receptor was taken from a male donor aged 60 or older with stage I lung adenocarcinoma. The CDR3 region has the DNA TGTGCCTGGACCGTATACCCTACTAAACCCGGGGAGCTGTTTTTT. Translating it yields CAWTVYPTKPGELFF.